These 18 T cell receptor beta chains originate from one sample sequenced in a study of blood T cells in healthy people across ages. The authors ran a second PCR of about 7 to 12 cycles using a sample-barcoded 5' primer and a J-beta primer mix. TCRdb ran MiXCR on the 5' RACE reads and lists one entry per CDR3 protein. Of about 1.5 million distinct CDR3 sequences in the sample, approximately 38% were seen once. Sequencing used blood. Receptor source: a woman aged 18-30 years in good health.

This clonotype turned up a few times. The CDR3 DNA follows: TGTGCCAGCAGTTCCAGGAACGAGCAGTACTTC. Amino acids: CASSSRNEQYF. The gene calls are TRBV12-3 or TRBV12-4 and TRBJ2-7; D uncertain. The CDR3 runs 11 residues. Trimming shortened V by 4 bases and J by 5 bases, and 6 bases separated the two germline ends.

This clonotype was observed a handful of times. The V call is TRBV12-3 or TRBV12-4, the J call TRBJ2-1; a weak D match, TRBD2 (5 bases). The CDR3 totals 15 residues. Trimming stripped 3 bases from V and 6 bases from J, with 15 bases between. CDR3 in DNA: TGTGCCAGCAGTTTTCGTTCTTCGACTACCAATGAGCAGTTCTTC. Translation gives CASSFRSSTTNEQFF.

This clonotype came up a few times. This chain uses TRBV2 with TRBJ2-5; 11 bases are shared with TRBD2. The CDR3 runs 15 residues. Germline values: CDR1 SNHLY, CDR2 FYNNEI. The ends lost 5 bases at V and 3 bases at J; junction bases unmatched: 5. CDR3 protein: CASSSGLAGKETQYF. The CDR3 DNA sequence: TGTGCCAGCAGTTCCGGACTAGCGGGCAAAGAGACCCAGTACTTC.

For the CDR3, the DNA is TGTGCCAGCAGTTACTATGGCCAGCACTCCTACAATGAGCAGTTCTTC. It codes for CASSYYGQHSYNEQFF. The chain combines TRBV6-5 with TRBJ2-1, with D uncertain. The CDR3 length is 16 residues. The V end lost 1 base, the J end lost 0 bases, and 10 bases lay between the germline ends. From germline, CDR1 is MNHEY and CDR2 SVGAGI.

The chain links TRBV29-1 to TRBJ1-2; 10 bases agree with TRBD1. The CDR3 loop spans 13 amino acids. Germline values: CDR1 SQVTM, CDR2 ANQGSEA. V lost 6 bases and J lost 2; bases outside the gene matches: 3. The DNA for the CDR3 is TGCAGCGTGAGGGGACAGGGGAACTATGGCTACACCTTC. Translated: CSVRGQGNYGYTF.

This CDR3 is CASSSPGGPNTGELFF. The DNA of the CDR3 is TGTGCCAGCAGTTCCCCTGGGGGACCCAACACCGGGGAGCTGTTTTTT. The genes are TRBV28 and TRBJ2-2; D possibly matches TRBD1 or TRBD2 (5 bases each). The CDR3 spans 16 residues. V was cut by 4 bases and J by 2 bases, with 14 bases left in between. Germline V gene sequence: CDR1 MDHEN, CDR2 SYDVKM. The complete variable domain, with remaining parts taken from reference TRBV28 and TRBJ2-2, reads DVKVTQSSRYLVKRTGEKVFLECVQDMDHENMFWYRQDPGLGLRLIYFSYDVKMKEKGDIPEGYSVSREKKERFSLILESASTNQTSMYLCASSSPGGPNTGELFFGEGSRLTVL.

The chain employs TRBV7-2 and TRBJ2-7; possibly TRBD1 for D (5 bases). The V end lost 5 bases, the J end lost 6 bases, and 17 bases lay between the germline ends. The CDR3 spans 14 residues. Germline values: CDR1 SGHTA, CDR2 FQGNSA. The CDR3, as DNA: TGTGCCAGCAGCAAGGACCCAACCAGGGCCGAGCAGTACTTC. Translation: CASSKDPTRAEQYF. Using reference TRBV7-2 and TRBJ2-7 for the parts outside the CDR3, the full variable domain is GAGVSQSPSNKVTEKGKDVELRCDPISGHTALYWYRQSLGQGLEFLIYFQGNSAPDKSGLPSDRFSAERTGGSVSTLTIQRTQQEDSAVYLCASSKDPTRAEQYFGPGTRLTVT.

There are many counts of this clonotype. At one boundary the junction diverges from the germline segment, which might be a read error. The chain has TRBV7-9 and TRBJ2-3; 11 bases fit TRBD2. CDR1 SEHNR and CDR2 FQNEAQ come from the germline V gene (reference sequence). This CDR3 region has 15 residues. CDR3 sequence reads: CASSLAGGTTDTQYF. CDR3 DNA sequence: TGCGCCAGCAGCTTAGCGGGAGGGACCACAGATACGCAGTATTTT.

This clonotype was detected only once. The chain recombines TRBV6-5 with TRBJ1-1; D unclear. CDR3 size: 17 residues. Trimming removed 2 bases at V and 1 base at J, with 17 bases between. Germline V gene lookup returns CDR1 MNHEY and CDR2 SVGAGI. CDR3 residues: CASSYTWPSATNTEAFF. Here the CDR3 DNA reads TGTGCCAGCAGTTACACCTGGCCCTCAGCCACGAACACTGAAGCTTTCTTT.

This clonotype was seen a handful of times. V gene TRBV6-5 combines with J gene TRBJ2-7; 8 bases are shared with TRBD2. The V and J ends lost 0 bases and 7 bases, in that order; junction bases with no gene match: 8. The CDR3 has 15 residues. CDR1 MNHEY and CDR2 SVGAGI come from the germline V gene. CDR3 coding DNA: TGTGCCAGCAGTTACTCTGCGGGCCGGGGGGGTGAGCAGTACTTC. The encoded protein is CASSYSAGRGGEQYF.

The rearrangement joins TRBV7-9 to TRBJ1-1, with unresolved D. CDR3 length: 15 amino acids. V gave up 4 bases and J gave up 4 bases, with 16 bases separating them. From germline, CDR1 is SEHNR and CDR2 FQNEAQ (reference sequence). Here the CDR3 reads CASSSGALWSTEAFF. CDR3 DNA: TGTGCCAGCAGCTCAGGAGCCCTTTGGAGCACTGAAGCTTTCTTT.

This clonotype came up a few times. The chain joins TRBV20-1 to TRBJ1-5; possible D gene TRBD1, 6 bases. The CDR3 covers 15 residues. Germline CDR1 reads DFQATT; CDR2 reads SNEGSKA (reference sequence). V was cut by 1 base and J by 7 bases, with 17 bases left in between. The CDR3 nucleotides read TGCAGTGCTAGAGTAACGGGGGCGCTAGACCAGCCCCAGCATTTT. Encoded protein: CSARVTGALDQPQHF.

This clonotype was observed a handful of times. The chain carries TRBV5-1 and TRBJ2-3, with 8 positions matching TRBD1. The germline gives CDR1 SGHRS, CDR2 YFSETQ. The junction had 9 bases not matched to a gene; V was cut back by 3 bases and J by 3 bases. The CDR3 is made up of 16 amino acids. This chain's CDR3 is CASSSAGQGNTDTQYF. The CDR3 DNA reads as TGCGCCAGCAGCTCTGCCGGACAGGGAAATACAGATACGCAGTATTTT.

In regard to this clonotype: At one end, the junction sequence differs from germline, possibly due to a read error. The chain couples TRBV12-5 to TRBJ2-1; 7 bases line up with TRBD1. Germline CDR1 and CDR2: LGHNT and FRNRAP. This CDR3 is 14 amino acids long. The CDR3 DNA reads as TGTGCTAGTGGGCCCGGGACAGTTTTAAATGAGCAGTCCTTC. Protein product: CASGPGTVLNEQSF.

This clonotype came up many times. This rearrangement joins TRBV7-9 to TRBJ2-4, with TRBD1 matching over 8 bases. Per germline, CDR1 SEHNR and CDR2 FQNEAQ (reference sequence). Losses at the gene ends were 0 bases for V and 3 bases for J; bases not matched to a gene: 1. The CDR3 runs to 15 residues. The chain's CDR3 is CASSLAGQVKNIQYF. For the CDR3, the DNA is TGTGCCAGCAGCTTAGCGGGACAGGTCAAAAACATTCAGTACTTC.

The chain employs TRBV20-1 and TRBJ2-3, with 8 bases identical to TRBD1. Germline V gene data show CDR1 as DFQATT and CDR2 as SNEGSKA (reference sequence). Trimming removed 3 bases from V and 5 bases from J; junction bases left unmatched: 7. CDR3 length equals 14 residues. The DNA of the CDR3 is TGCAGTGCTAGGCTGGCAGGGGGCATAGATACGCAGTATTTT. Translated, it gives CSARLAGGIDTQYF.

The chain joins TRBV30 to TRBJ2-7; the match to TRBD2 covers 8 bases. V was clipped by 5 bases and J by 7 bases; unmatched bases: 10. In germline, CDR1 is GTSNPN, CDR2 SVGIG (reference sequence). CDR3 length: 13 residues. CDR3 nucleotide sequence: TGTGCCTGGTCGGGGGGGGTGGTTAATGAGCAGTACTTC. It specifies CAWSGGVVNEQYF.

V usage is TRBV4-1 and J usage is TRBJ2-7; a weak D match, TRBD1 (6 bases). Per the germline V gene, CDR1 is MGHRA and CDR2 is YSYEKL. Between the trimmed V and J ends, which lost 0 bases and 6 bases, there was a span of 21 bases. This CDR3 is built from 17 residues. The CDR3 nucleotides read TGCGCCAGCAGCCAAGAGTGGGGACAACTAACCCCTTCCGAGCAGTACTTC. Protein sequence: CASSQEWGQLTPSEQYF.